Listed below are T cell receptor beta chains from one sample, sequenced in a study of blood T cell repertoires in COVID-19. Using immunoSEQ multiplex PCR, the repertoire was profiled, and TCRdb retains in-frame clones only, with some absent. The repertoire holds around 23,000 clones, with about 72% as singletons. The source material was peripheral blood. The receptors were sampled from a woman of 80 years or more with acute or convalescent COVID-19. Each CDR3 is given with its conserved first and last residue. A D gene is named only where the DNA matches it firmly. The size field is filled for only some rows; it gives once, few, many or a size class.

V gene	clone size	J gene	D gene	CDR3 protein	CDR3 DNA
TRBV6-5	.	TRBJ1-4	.	CASSYSRRGEKLFF	TGTGCCAGCAGTTACTCACGCAGGGGCGAAAAACTGTTTTTT
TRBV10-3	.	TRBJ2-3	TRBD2	CAISDFPTSGGSDTQYF	TGTGCCATCAGTGATTTCCCGACTAGCGGGGGGTCGGATACGCAGTATTTT
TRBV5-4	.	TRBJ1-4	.	CASSLGGATTNEKLFF	TGTGCCAGCAGCTTGGGCGGGGCCACAACTAATGAAAAACTGTTTTTT
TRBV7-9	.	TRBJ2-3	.	CASSSYRGGGDTQYF	TGTGCCAGCAGTTCCTACAGGGGAGGCGGAGATACGCAGTATTTT
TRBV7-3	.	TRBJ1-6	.	CASSLTGRDFNSPLHF	TGTGCCAGCAGCTTAACGGGCAGGGACTTTAATTCACCCCTCCACTTT
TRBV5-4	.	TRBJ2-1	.	CASSSAVVLNEQFF	TGTGCCAGCAGCTCGGCGGTTGTGCTGAATGAGCAGTTCTTC
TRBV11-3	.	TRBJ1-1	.	CASSLGLGTEAFF	TGTGCCAGCAGCTTAGGCCTAGGCACTGAAGCTTTCTTT
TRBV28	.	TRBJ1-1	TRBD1	CASQSGTGNTEAFF	TGTGCCAGTCAATCCGGGACAGGGAACACTGAAGCTTTCTTT
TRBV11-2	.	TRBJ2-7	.	CASSPTPGPLREQYF	TGTGCCAGCAGCCCAACCCCAGGGCCACTACGAGAGCAGTACTTC
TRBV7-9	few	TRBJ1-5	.	CASSTGRGGSNQPQHF	TGTGCCAGCAGTACGGGACGGGGGGGTAGCAATCAGCCCCAGCATTTT
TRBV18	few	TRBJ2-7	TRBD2	CASSPTEWLAGGEQYF	TGTGCCAGCTCACCAACGGAGTGGCTAGCGGGAGGCGAGCAGTACTTC
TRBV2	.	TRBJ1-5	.	CASTPLYSNQPQHF	TGTGCCAGCACCCCCCTCTATAGCAATCAGCCCCAGCATTTT
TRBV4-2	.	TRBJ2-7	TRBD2	CASSQRSGGYEQYF	TGTGCCAGCAGCCAAAGGAGCGGGGGTTACGAGCAGTACTTC
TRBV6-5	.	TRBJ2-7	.	CATLGAYEQYF	TGTGCCACCTTGGGCGCCTACGAGCAGTACTTC
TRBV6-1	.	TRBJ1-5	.	CASSSQGFSNQPQHF	TGTGCCAGCAGTTCTCAGGGGTTCAGCAATCAGCCCCAGCATTTT
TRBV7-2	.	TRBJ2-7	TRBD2	CASSLDSGSGYEQYF	TGTGCCAGCAGCTTAGATAGCGGGAGCGGCTACGAGCAGTACTTC
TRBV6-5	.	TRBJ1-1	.	CASRAADTEAFF	TGTGCCAGCAGGGCTGCTGACACTGAAGCTTTCTTT
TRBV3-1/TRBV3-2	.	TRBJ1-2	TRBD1	CASSQPNRSDRGRRYGYTF	TGTGCCAGCAGCCAACCCAACCGCTCAGACAGGGGGCGTCGCTATGGCTACACCTTC
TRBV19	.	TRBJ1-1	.	CASSMESGGAPRAFF	TGTGCCAGTAGTATGGAAAGCGGAGGGGCCCCCAGGGCTTTCTTT
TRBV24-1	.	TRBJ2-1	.	CATSDSDRHNEQFF	TGTGCCACCAGTGATTCGGACAGACACAATGAGCAGTTCTTC
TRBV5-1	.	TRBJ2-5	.	CASSFGHQETQYF	TGCGCCAGCAGCTTTGGGCACCAAGAGACCCAGTACTTC
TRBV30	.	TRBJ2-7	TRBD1	CAWHRDRPYEQYF	TGTGCCTGGCATCGGGACAGGCCCTACGAGCAGTACTTC
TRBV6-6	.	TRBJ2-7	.	CASSNSYEQYF	TGTGCCAGCAGCAACTCGTACGAGCAGTACTTC
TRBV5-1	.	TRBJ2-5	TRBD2	CASSLSAGLAGEGETQYF	TGCGCCAGCAGCTTATCGGCGGGACTAGCGGGAGAAGGGGAGACCCAGTACTTC
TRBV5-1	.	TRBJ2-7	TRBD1	CASTPTGTGGYEQYF	TGCGCCAGCACTCCGACCGGGACAGGGGGTTACGAGCAGTACTTC
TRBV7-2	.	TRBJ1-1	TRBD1	CASSPPGQRSEAFF	TGTGCCAGCAGCCCGCCGGGACAGCGGTCTGAAGCTTTCTTT
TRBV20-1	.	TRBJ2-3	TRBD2	CSASRGGTDTQYF	TGCAGTGCTAGTCGGGGGGGGACAGATACGCAGTATTTT
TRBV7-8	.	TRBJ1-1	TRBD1	CASSFNRGDTEAFF	TGTGCCAGCAGCTTTAACAGGGGGGACACTGAAGCTTTCTTT
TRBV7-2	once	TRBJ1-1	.	CASSLDQGLRNTEAFF	TGTGCCAGCAGCTTGGATCAGGGGTTAAGGAACACTGAAGCTTTCTTT
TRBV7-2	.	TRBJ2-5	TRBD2	CASSFQAGELETQYF	TGTGCCAGCAGCTTCCAAGCGGGGGAATTAGAGACCCAGTACTTC
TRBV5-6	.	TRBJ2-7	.	CASSSPYTAFSYEQYF	TGTGCCAGCAGCTCACCCTACACAGCCTTCTCCTACGAGCAGTACTTC
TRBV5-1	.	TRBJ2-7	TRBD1	CASTRGTGNEQYF	TGCGCCAGCACCCGAGGGACAGGGAACGAGCAGTACTTC
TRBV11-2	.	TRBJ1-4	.	CASSRGPYNEKLFF	TGTGCCAGCAGCCGGGGTCCGTATAATGAAAAACTGTTTTTT
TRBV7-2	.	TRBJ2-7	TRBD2	CASRLSGGTSSYEQYF	TGTGCCAGCAGGTTAAGCGGGGGGACCAGCTCCTACGAGCAGTACTTC
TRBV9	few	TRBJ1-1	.	CASNPLGGGNTEAFF	TGTGCCAGCAACCCCCTAGGGGGTGGGAACACTGAAGCTTTCTTT
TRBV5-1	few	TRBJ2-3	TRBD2	CASSFGSGGRTDTQYF	TGCGCCAGCAGCTTTGGGAGCGGGGGGAGGACAGATACGCAGTATTTT
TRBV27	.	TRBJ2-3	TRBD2	CASSSTLAGFTDTQYF	TGTGCCAGCAGTTCCACTCTAGCGGGATTCACAGATACGCAGTATTTT
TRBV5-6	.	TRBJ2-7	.	CASSLAPGFRYEQYF	TGTGCCAGCAGCTTGGCCCCGGGGTTTCGTTACGAGCAGTACTTC
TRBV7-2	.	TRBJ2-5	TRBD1	CASSPSRGTETQYF	TGTGCCAGCAGCCCAAGCAGGGGGACGGAGACCCAGTACTTC
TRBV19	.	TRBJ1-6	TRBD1	CASKGGDNSPLHF	TGTGCCAGTAAAGGGGGCGATAATTCACCCCTCCACTTT